This is a list of T cell receptor beta chains from one sample in a study of blood T cell repertoires in COVID-19. TCRdb's copy holds only in-frame clones and misses some; the assay was immunoSEQ multiplex PCR. The data show 250,000 to 350,000 clones, approximately 86% seen once. The sample consisted of peripheral blood. These receptors originate from a woman aged 70-85 years with COVID-19, enrolled during active disease. The conserved cysteine and the conserved F or W are not part of the CDR3 here. The order of the fields is clone size, V gene, J gene, CDR3 protein. Part of the rows lack a size; the others show once, few, many or a class for expanded clones.

abundance: -; v_gene: TRBV24-1; j_gene: TRBJ1-5; CDR3aa: ATSDSRQGGQPQH
abundance: once; v_gene: TRBV6-5; j_gene: TRBJ2-7; CDR3aa: ASSYSSTSGAGEQY
abundance: -; v_gene: TRBV6-1; j_gene: TRBJ1-5; CDR3aa: ASSEARGYGQPQH
abundance: -; v_gene: TRBV12-3/TRBV12-4; j_gene: TRBJ1-4; CDR3aa: ASSLEEEKLF
abundance: -; v_gene: TRBV5-1; j_gene: TRBJ1-1; CDR3aa: ASSSEGQGLTEAF
abundance: -; v_gene: TRBV6-1; j_gene: TRBJ1-4; CDR3aa: ASSEARGGTNEKLF
abundance: -; v_gene: TRBV7-8; j_gene: TRBJ1-1; CDR3aa: ASSLATRGTEAF
abundance: once; v_gene: TRBV18; j_gene: TRBJ1-2; CDR3aa: ASSTVEGANYGYT
abundance: -; v_gene: TRBV10-1; j_gene: TRBJ1-1; CDR3aa: ASSDSPNTEAF
abundance: -; v_gene: TRBV5-4; j_gene: TRBJ2-6; CDR3aa: ASSLGQLNSGANVLT
abundance: -; v_gene: TRBV18; j_gene: TRBJ1-6; CDR3aa: ASSPQPGFNSPLH
abundance: -; v_gene: TRBV18; j_gene: TRBJ1-6; CDR3aa: ASSPTGGNSPLH
abundance: -; v_gene: TRBV5-1; j_gene: TRBJ1-5; CDR3aa: ASSPGQGWQPQH
abundance: -; v_gene: TRBV28; j_gene: TRBJ1-2; CDR3aa: ASSLSTGYYGYT
abundance: -; v_gene: TRBV24-1; j_gene: TRBJ2-2; CDR3aa: ATSDPTGDTGELF
abundance: once; v_gene: TRBV10-3; j_gene: TRBJ1-1; CDR3aa: AMSERGSDTEAF
abundance: -; v_gene: TRBV19; j_gene: TRBJ2-1; CDR3aa: ASGSRDRVYNEQF
abundance: -; v_gene: TRBV30; j_gene: TRBJ2-7; CDR3aa: AWTKRAGEQY
abundance: -; v_gene: TRBV27; j_gene: TRBJ1-5; CDR3aa: ASSSGTGNQPQH
abundance: -; v_gene: TRBV10-3; j_gene: TRBJ1-5; CDR3aa: AISDTGANQPQH
abundance: -; v_gene: TRBV5-1; j_gene: TRBJ2-3; CDR3aa: ASSLQGKGTDTQY
abundance: -; v_gene: TRBV28; j_gene: TRBJ2-7; CDR3aa: ASTLSGTSYEQY
abundance: -; v_gene: TRBV6-2/TRBV6-3; j_gene: TRBJ2-5; CDR3aa: ASSYGRGGFQETQY
abundance: -; v_gene: TRBV10-1; j_gene: TRBJ1-3; CDR3aa: ASPGEPRGNTIY
abundance: -; v_gene: TRBV28; j_gene: TRBJ1-2; CDR3aa: ASSSGGPNSYGYT
abundance: -; v_gene: TRBV24-1; j_gene: TRBJ2-3; CDR3aa: ATSEHVQDTQY
abundance: once; v_gene: TRBV12-3/TRBV12-4; j_gene: TRBJ1-1; CDR3aa: ASSLGTVEAF
abundance: once; v_gene: TRBV6-6; j_gene: TRBJ1-6; CDR3aa: ASSPPGQGDSPLH
abundance: -; v_gene: TRBV9; j_gene: TRBJ2-7; CDR3aa: ASSATGAYEQY
abundance: -; v_gene: TRBV5-1; j_gene: TRBJ2-7; CDR3aa: ASSLDGTGGYEQY
abundance: -; v_gene: TRBV3-1/TRBV3-2; j_gene: TRBJ1-3; CDR3aa: ASSQDGGAGNTIY
abundance: -; v_gene: TRBV6-1; j_gene: TRBJ2-7; CDR3aa: ASGLSYEQY
abundance: once; v_gene: TRBV30; j_gene: TRBJ2-1; CDR3aa: AWSAGLTYNEQF
abundance: -; v_gene: TRBV24-1; j_gene: TRBJ2-7; CDR3aa: ATIGYGTSSYEQY
abundance: -; v_gene: TRBV11-2; j_gene: TRBJ1-2; CDR3aa: ASSSSRDTLTGDGYT
abundance: -; v_gene: TRBV29-1; j_gene: TRBJ1-1; CDR3aa: SVLGQRRNTEAF
abundance: -; v_gene: TRBV9; j_gene: TRBJ2-1; CDR3aa: ASSVSGGRYNEQF
abundance: once; v_gene: TRBV12-3/TRBV12-4; j_gene: TRBJ2-3; CDR3aa: ASLSGDTQY
abundance: -; v_gene: TRBV9; j_gene: TRBJ2-5; CDR3aa: ASSVRGPGGTQY
abundance: -; v_gene: TRBV6-2/TRBV6-3; j_gene: TRBJ2-1; CDR3aa: ASSLGTGEF
abundance: -; v_gene: TRBV5-6; j_gene: TRBJ2-3; CDR3aa: ASSLGSTQY
abundance: -; v_gene: TRBV7-9; j_gene: TRBJ1-1; CDR3aa: ASSGRTARRPF
abundance: -; v_gene: TRBV10-3; j_gene: TRBJ2-1; CDR3aa: ASTPGQGSYNEQF
abundance: -; v_gene: TRBV3-1/TRBV3-2; j_gene: TRBJ2-1; CDR3aa: ASSQIWGDEQF
abundance: -; v_gene: TRBV4-3; j_gene: TRBJ1-5; CDR3aa: ASSQDAVTGWQPQH
abundance: -; v_gene: TRBV28; j_gene: TRBJ2-7; CDR3aa: ASTSGGYEQY
abundance: -; v_gene: TRBV3-1/TRBV3-2; j_gene: TRBJ2-7; CDR3aa: ASSLGRGRGYEQY
abundance: -; v_gene: TRBV6-5; j_gene: TRBJ2-7; CDR3aa: ALRRGGLAYEQY
abundance: -; v_gene: TRBV5-1; j_gene: TRBJ1-1; CDR3aa: ASSGSLDRGEAF
abundance: -; v_gene: TRBV29-1; j_gene: TRBJ1-2; CDR3aa: SVEDLETDSLYGYT
abundance: -; v_gene: TRBV27; j_gene: TRBJ1-2; CDR3aa: ASSLRRDYGYT